This T cell receptor (beta chain) was captured by sequencing in a study of T-cell reconstitution after alpha-beta-depleted transplantation in children. The TCRbeta library incorporated unique molecular identifiers. TCRdb re-derived calls from the PCR reads in MiXCR, one entry per CDR3 protein. The sample holds a few hundred thousand distinct CDR3 sequences, about 9.4% seen once. This clonotype came up many times. There are 15 residues in the CDR3. V was pared by 7 bases and J by 3 bases, with 11 bases of the junction left unmatched. CDR1 is MDHEN, CDR2 SYDVKM, per germline. Sample: PBMCs from the stem cell graft donor, taken from the stem cell graft. V and J are TRBV28 and TRBJ1-2; 7 nucleotides line up with TRBD1. The TCR originated in a human donor who donated a stem cell graft to a child with acute lymphoblastic leukemia. DNA of the CDR3: TGTGCCAGCACCAGGAGACAGGGTTGGGACTATGGCTACACCTTC. Its protein is CASTRRQGWDYGYTF.